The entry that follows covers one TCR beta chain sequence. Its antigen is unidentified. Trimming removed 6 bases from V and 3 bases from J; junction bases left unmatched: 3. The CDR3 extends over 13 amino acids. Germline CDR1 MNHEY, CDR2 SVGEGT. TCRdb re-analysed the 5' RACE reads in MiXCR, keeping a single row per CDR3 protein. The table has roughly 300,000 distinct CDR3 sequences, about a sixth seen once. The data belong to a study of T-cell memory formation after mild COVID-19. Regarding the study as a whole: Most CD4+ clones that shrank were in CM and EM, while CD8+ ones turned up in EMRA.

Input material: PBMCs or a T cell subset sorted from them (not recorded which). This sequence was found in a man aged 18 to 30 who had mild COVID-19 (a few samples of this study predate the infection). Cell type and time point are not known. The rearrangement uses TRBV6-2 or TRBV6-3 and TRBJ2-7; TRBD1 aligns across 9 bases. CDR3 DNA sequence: TGTGCCAGCAGGGGGACAGGGAACTACGAGCAGTACGTC. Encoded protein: CASRGTGNYEQYV.